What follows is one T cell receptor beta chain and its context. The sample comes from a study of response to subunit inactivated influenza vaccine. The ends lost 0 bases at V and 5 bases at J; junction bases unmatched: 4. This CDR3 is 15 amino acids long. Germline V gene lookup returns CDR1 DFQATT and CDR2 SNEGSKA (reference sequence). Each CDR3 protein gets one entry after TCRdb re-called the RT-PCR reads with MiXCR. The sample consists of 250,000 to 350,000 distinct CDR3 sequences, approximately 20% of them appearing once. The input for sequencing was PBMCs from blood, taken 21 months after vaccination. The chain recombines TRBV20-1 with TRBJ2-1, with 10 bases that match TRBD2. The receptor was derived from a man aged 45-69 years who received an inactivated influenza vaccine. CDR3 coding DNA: TGCAGTGCTAGAGATCTAGGACTAGCGGACAATGAGCAGTTCTTC. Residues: CSARDLGLADNEQFF.